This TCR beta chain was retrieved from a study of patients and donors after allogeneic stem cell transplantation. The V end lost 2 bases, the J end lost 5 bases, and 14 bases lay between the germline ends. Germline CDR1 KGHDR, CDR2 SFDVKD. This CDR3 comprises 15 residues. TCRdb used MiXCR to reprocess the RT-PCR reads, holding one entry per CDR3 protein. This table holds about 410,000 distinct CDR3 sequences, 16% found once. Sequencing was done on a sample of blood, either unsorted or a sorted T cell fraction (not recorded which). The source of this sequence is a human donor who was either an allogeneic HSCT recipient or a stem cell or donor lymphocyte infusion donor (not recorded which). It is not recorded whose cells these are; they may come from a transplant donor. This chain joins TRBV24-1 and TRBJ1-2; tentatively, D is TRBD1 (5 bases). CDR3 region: CATSDSTDTPYGYTF. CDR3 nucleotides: TGTGCCACCAGTGATTCAACGGACACCCCTTATGGCTACACCTTC.